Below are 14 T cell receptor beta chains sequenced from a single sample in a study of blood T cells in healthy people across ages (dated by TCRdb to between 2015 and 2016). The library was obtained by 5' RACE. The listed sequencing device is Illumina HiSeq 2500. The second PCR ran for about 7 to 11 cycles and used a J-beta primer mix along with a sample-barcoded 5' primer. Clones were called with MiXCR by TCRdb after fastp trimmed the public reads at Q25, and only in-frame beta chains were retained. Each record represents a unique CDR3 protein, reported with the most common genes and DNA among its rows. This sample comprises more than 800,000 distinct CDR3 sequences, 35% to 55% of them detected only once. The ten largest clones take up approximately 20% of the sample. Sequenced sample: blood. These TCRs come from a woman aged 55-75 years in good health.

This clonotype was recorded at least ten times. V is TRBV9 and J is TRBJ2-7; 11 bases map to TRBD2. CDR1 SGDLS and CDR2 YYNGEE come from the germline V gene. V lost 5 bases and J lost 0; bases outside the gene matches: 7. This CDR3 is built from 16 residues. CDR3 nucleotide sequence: TGTGCCAGCAGTCCTAGTGGGACTAGCGGCTCCTACGAGCAGTACTTC. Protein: CASSPSGTSGSYEQYF.

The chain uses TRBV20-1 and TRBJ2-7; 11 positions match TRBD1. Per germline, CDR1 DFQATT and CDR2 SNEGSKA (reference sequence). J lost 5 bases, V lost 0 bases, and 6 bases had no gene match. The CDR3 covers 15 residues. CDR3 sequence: CSARDFGQGAHEQYF. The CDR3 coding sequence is TGCAGTGCTAGAGATTTCGGACAGGGGGCCCACGAGCAGTACTTC.

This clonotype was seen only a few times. The CDR3 loop reads CASSPDLRSGANVLTF. CDR3 DNA sequence: TGTGCCAGCTCACCAGACTTACGCTCTGGGGCCAACGTCCTGACTTTC. The J gene is TRBJ2-6, the V gene TRBV18, with D hard to call. The CDR3 covers 16 residues. The V and J ends lost 2 bases and 0 bases respectively, with 8 bases between them. The germline V gene has CDR1 KGHSH and CDR2 LQKENI.

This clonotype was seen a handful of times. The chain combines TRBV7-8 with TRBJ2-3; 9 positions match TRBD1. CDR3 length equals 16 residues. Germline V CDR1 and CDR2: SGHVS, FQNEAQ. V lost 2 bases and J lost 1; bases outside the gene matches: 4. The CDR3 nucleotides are TGTGCCAGCAGCTTACCGGGACAGGGCGGCACAGATACGCAGTATTTT. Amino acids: CASSLPGQGGTDTQYF.

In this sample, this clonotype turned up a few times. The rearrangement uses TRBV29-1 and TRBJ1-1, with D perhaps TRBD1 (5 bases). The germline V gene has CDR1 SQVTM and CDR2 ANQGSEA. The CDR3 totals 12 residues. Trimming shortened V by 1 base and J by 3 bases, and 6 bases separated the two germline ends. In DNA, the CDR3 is TGCAGCGTTGAAGGCAGGGACACTGAAGCTTTCTTT. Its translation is CSVEGRDTEAFF.

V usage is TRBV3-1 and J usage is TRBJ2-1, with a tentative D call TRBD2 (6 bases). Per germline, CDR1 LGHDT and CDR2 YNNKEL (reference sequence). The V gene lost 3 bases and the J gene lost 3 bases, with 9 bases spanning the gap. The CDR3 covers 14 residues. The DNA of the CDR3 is TGTGCCAGCAGCCAGTGGGGGGTCTACAATGAGCAGTTCTTC. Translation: CASSQWGVYNEQFF.

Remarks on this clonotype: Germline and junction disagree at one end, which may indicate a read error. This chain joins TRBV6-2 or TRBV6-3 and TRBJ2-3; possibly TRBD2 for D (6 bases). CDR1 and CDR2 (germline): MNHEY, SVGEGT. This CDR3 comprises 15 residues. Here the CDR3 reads CTSRTAGSRGDTQYF. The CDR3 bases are TGTACCAGCAGGACGGCGGGAAGTAGGGGAGATACGCAGTATTTT.

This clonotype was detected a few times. This chain's CDR3 is CSVDTTGTYEQYF. The DNA of the CDR3 is TGCAGCGTTGATACGACAGGTACCTACGAGCAGTACTTC. The chain recombines TRBV29-1 with TRBJ2-7; the D gene is possibly TRBD1 (6 bases). CDR1 SQVTM and CDR2 ANQGSEA come from the germline V gene. The CDR3 runs 13 residues. Trimming took 3 bases from V and 2 from J, leaving 11 bases between them.

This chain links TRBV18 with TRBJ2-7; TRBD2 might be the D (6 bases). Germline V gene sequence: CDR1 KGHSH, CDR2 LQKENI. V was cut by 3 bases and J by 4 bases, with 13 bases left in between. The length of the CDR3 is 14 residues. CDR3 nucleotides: TGTGCCAGCTCACCGGGACTTACTGCGTACGAGCAGTACTTC. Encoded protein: CASSPGLTAYEQYF.

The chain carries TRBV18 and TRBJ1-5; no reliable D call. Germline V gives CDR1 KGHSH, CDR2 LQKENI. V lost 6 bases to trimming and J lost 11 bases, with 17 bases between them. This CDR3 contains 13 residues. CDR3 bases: TGTGCCAGCTCCCCCGCTGCGGACTCGGCCCAGCATTTT. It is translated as CASSPAADSAQHF.

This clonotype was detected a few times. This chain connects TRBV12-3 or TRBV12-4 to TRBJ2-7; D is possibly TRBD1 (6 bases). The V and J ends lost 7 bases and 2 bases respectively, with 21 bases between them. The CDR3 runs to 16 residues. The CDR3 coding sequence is TGTGCCAGCACCTCGATGGTCAGGGGCCTCACCTACGAGCAGTACTTC. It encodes CASTSMVRGLTYEQYF.

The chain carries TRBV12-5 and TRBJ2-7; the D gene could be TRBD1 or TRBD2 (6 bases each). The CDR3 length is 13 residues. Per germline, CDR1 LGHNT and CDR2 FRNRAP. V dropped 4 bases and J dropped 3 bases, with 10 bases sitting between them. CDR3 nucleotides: TGTGCTAGTGGTTGGGGGGCAGGCTACGAGCAGTACTTC. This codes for CASGWGAGYEQYF. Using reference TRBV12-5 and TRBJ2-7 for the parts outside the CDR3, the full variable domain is DARVTQTPRHKVTEMGQEVTMRCQPILGHNTVFWYRQTMMQGLELLAYFRNRAPLDDSGMPKDRFSAEMPDATLATLKIQPSEPRDSAVYFCASGWGAGYEQYFGPGTRLTVT.

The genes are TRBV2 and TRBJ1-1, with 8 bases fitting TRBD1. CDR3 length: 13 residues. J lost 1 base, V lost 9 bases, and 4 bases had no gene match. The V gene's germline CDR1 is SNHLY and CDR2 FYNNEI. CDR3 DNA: TGTGCCAGTGGGGACAGGAGGAACACTGAAGCTTTCTTT. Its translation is CASGDRRNTEAFF.

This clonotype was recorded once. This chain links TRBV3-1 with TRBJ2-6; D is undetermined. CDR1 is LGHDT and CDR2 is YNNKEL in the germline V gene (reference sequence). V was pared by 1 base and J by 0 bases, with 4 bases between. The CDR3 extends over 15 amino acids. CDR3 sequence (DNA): TGTGCCAGCAGCCAAGCACCCTCTGGGGCCAACGTCCTGACTTTC. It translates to CASSQAPSGANVLTF. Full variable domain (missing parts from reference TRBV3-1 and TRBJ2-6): DTAVSQTPKYLVTQMGNDKSIKCEQNLGHDTMYWYKQDSKKFLKIMFSYNNKELIINETVPNRFSPKSPDKAHLNLHINSLELGDSAVYFCASSQAPSGANVLTFGAGSRLTVL.